This TCR beta chain was obtained from a study of shared clonotypes between healthy human individuals. Whole-study results and caveats: Sampling used blood alone; tissue repertoires probably differ. With several donors compared, roughly 5% of naive CD4 clonotypes were shared.

The split of CD4+ cells yielded CD45RA+ naive and CD45RA-negative memory subsets. This clone was detected many times. The antigen remains undetermined. This sample also contains other DNA sequences that code for the same CDR3. Sorted-subset replicate PCRs used 150 to 200 ng DNA, some 30,000 T cell genomes. This table comes from immunoSEQ multiplex PCR, and its TCRdb copy is limited to in-frame clones, with some not included. The sample consists of about a million clones, roughly 80% of them appearing once. Germline V gene sequence: CDR1 MDHEN, CDR2 SYDVKM. V lost 6 bases and J lost 4, with 12 bases in between. CDR3 length: 13 amino acids.

The sample taken for sequencing was memory CD4+ T cells from PBMCs. The sample's subset: CD45RA-negative fraction. This clonotype was sampled from a man between 18 and 29 years old in good health. Some clones in this sample may be carry-over from other donors' samples. This sequence joins TRBV28 and TRBJ1-2; tentatively, D is TRBD1 (5 bases). The CDR3 loop reads CASSPGRGYGYTF. The CDR3, as DNA: TGTGCCAGCAGCCCTGGGAGGGGCTATGGCTACACCTTC.